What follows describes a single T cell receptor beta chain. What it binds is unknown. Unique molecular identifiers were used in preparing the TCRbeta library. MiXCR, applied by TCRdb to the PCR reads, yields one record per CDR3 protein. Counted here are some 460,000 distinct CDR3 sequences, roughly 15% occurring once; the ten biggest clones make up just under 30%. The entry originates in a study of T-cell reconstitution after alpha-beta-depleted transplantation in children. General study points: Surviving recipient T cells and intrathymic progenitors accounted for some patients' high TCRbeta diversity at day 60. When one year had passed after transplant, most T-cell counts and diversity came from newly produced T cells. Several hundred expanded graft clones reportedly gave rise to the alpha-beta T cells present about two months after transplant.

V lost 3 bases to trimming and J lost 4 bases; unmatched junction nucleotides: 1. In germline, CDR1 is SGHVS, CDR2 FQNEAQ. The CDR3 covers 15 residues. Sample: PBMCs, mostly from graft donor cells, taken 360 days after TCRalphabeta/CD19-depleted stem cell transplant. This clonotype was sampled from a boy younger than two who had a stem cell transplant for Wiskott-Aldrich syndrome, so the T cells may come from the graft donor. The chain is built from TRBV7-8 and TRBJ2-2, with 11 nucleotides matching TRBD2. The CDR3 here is CASSLGTSGTGELFF. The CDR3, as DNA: TGTGCCAGCAGCTTGGGGACTAGCGGCACCGGGGAGCTGTTTTTT.